This T cell receptor beta chain was identified in a study of OX40 agonist ivuxolimab in advanced cancers. Study information: Cancers in dose escalation were hepatocellular, melanoma, renal cell and head and neck.

Overall study findings and caveats: In the 0.1 to 3.0 mg/kg range, CD4+ and CD8+ blood T cells had expanded clonally by week 6.

Assay used: immunoSEQ multiplex PCR; TCRdb lists only in-frame clones, some missing. The profile covers approximately 60,000 clones, with 94% appearing a single time and approximately 18% taken by the ten largest. Germline-derived CDR1 and CDR2 are MDHEN and SYDVKM. The CDR3 contains 14 residues. Losses at the gene ends were 5 bases for V and 5 bases for J; bases not matched to a gene: 7. With regard to this clone: Its antigen is unidentified.

Material: CD4+ or CD8+ T cells sorted from blood, obtained in a trial of the OX40 agonist ivuxolimab. This sequence originates from an adult with an advanced solid tumor such as melanoma, head and neck, liver or kidney cancer. The chain joins TRBV28 to TRBJ1-1; 8 nucleotides match TRBD1. CDR3 in DNA: TGTGCCAGCAGTGTGGACAGGGAAGATACTGAAGCTTTCTTT. This translates into CASSVDREDTEAFF. Using reference TRBV28 and TRBJ1-1 for the parts outside the CDR3, the full variable domain is DVKVTQSSRYLVKRTGEKVFLECVQDMDHENMFWYRQDPGLGLRLIYFSYDVKMKEKGDIPEGYSVSREKKERFSLILESASTNQTSMYLCASSVDREDTEAFFGQGTRLTVV.